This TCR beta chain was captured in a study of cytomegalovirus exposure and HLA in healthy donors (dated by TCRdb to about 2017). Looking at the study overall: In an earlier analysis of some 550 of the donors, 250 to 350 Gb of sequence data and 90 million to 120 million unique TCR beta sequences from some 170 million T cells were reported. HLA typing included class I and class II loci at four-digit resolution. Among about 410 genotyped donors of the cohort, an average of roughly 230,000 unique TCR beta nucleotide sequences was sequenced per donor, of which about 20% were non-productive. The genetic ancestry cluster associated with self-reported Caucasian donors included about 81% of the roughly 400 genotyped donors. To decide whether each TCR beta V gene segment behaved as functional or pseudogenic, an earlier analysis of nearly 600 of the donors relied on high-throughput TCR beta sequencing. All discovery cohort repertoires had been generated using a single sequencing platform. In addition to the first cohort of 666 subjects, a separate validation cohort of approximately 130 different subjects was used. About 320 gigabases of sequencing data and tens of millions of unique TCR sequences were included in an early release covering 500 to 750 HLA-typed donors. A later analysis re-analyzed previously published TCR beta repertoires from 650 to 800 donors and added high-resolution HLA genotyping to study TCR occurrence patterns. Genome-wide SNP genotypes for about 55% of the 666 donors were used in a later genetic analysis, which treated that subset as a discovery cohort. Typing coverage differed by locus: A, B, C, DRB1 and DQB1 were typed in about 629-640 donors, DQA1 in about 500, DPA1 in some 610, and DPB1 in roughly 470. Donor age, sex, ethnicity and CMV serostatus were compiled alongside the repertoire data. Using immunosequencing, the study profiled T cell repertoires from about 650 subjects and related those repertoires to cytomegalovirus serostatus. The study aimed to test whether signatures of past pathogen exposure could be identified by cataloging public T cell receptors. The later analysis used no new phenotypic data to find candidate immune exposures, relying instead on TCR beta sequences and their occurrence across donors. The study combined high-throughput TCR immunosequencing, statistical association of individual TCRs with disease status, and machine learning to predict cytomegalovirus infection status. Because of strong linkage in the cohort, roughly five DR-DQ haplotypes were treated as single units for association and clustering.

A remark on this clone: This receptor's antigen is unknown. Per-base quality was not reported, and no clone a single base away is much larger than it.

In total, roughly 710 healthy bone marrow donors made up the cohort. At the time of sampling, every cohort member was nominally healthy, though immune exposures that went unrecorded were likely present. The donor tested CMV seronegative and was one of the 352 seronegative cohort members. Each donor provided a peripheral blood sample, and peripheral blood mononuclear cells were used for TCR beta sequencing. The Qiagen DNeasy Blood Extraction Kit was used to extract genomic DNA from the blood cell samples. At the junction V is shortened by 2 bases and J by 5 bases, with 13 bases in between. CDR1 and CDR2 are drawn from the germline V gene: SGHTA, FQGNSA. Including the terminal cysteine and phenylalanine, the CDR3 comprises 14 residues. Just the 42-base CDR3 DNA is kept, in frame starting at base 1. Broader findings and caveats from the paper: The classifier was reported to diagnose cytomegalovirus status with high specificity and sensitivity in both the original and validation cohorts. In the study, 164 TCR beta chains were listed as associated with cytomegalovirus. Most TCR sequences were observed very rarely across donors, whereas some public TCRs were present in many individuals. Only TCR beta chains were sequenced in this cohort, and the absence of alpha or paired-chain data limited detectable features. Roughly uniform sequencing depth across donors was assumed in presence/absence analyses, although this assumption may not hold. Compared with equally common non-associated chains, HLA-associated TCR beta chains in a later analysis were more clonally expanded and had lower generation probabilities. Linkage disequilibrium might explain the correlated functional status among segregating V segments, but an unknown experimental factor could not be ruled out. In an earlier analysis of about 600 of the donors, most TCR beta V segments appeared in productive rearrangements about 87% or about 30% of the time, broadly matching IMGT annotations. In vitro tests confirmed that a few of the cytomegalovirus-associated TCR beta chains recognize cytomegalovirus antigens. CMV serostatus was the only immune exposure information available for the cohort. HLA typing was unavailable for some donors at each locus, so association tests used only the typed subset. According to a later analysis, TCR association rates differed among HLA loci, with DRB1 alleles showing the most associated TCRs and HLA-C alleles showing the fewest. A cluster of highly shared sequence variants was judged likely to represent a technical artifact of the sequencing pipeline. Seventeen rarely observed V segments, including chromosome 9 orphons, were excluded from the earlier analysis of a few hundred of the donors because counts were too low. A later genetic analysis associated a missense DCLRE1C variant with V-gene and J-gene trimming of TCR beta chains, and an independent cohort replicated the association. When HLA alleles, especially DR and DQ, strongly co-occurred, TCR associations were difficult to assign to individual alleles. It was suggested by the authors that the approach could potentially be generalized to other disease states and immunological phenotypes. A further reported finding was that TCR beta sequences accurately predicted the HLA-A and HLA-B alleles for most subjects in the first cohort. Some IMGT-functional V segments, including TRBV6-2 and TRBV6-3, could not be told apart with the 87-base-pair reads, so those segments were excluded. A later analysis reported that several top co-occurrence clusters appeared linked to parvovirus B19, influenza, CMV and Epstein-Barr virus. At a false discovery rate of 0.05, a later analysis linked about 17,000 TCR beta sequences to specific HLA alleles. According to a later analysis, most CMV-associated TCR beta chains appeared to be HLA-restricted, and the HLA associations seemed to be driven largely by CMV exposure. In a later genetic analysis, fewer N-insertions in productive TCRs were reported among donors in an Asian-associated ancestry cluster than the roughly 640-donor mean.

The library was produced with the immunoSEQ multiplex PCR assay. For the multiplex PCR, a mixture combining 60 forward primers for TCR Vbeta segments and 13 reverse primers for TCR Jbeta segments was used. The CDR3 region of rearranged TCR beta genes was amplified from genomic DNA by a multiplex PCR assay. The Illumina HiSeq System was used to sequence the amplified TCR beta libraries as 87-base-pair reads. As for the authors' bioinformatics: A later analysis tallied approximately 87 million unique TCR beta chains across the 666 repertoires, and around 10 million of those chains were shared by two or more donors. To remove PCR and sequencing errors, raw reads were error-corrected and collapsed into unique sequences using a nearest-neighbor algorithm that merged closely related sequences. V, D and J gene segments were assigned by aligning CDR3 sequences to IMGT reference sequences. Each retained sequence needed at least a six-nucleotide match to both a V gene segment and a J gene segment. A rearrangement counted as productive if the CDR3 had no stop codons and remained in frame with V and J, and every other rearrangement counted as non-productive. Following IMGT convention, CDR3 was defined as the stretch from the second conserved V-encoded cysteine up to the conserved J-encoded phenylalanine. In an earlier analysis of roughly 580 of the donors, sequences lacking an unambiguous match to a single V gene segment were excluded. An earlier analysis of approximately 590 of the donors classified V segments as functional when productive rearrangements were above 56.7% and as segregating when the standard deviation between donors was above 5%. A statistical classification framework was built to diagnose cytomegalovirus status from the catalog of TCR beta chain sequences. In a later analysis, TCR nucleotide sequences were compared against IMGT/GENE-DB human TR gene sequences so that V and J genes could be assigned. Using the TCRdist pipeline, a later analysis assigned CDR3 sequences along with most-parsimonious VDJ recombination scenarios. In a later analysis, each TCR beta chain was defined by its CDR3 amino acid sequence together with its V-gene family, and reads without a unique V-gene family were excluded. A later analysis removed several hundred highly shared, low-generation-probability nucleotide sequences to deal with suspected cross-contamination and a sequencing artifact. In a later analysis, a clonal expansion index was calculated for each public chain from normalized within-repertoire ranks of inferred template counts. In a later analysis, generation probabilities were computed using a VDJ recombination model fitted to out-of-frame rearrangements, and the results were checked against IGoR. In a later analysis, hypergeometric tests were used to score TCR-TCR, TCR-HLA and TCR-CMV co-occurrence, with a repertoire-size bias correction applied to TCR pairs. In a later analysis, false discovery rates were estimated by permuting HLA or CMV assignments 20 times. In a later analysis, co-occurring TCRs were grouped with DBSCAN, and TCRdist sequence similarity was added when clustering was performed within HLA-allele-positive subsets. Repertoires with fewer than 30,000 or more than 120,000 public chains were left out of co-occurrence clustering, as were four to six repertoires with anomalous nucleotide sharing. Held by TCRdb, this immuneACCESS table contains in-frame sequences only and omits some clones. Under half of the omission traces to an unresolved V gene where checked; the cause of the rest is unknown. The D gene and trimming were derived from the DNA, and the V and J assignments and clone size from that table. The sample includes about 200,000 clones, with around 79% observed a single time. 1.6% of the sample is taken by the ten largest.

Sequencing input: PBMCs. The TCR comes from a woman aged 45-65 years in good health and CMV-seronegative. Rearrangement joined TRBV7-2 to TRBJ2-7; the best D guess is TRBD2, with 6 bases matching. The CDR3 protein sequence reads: CASSLSRREHEQYF. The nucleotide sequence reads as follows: TGTGCCAGCAGCTTATCAAGGCGGGAACACGAGCAGTACTTC.